This TCR beta chain is drawn from a study of somatic mutations in T cells in chronic GVHD (dated by TCRdb to 2020 to 2021). For sorting, staining was performed with anti-CD3, anti-CD4, anti-CD8 and a Vbeta20 antibody from the IOTest Beta Mark kit on a FACSAria III, and a purity above 98% was achieved. Peripheral blood was collected in sodium heparin tubes, and mononuclear cells were isolated by Ficoll-Paque PLUS density gradient centrifugation. CD4+ Vbeta20+, CD4+ Vbeta20-, and CD8+ T cell fractions were FACS-sorted before TCRbeta deep sequencing. Genomic DNA was isolated and then used for TCRbeta deep sequencing. TCRbeta CDR3 sequencing and initial data processing were performed as a commercial service with the immunoSEQ assay. As for the original processing: Reads were demultiplexed, adapter and primer sequences were trimmed, similar clones were merged through frequency-ratio clustering, and V, D, J genes were annotated using IMGT. TCRdb provides this immuneACCESS table in a form limited to in-frame rearrangements. Some clones are lacking; in checked studies, under half of them reflect an unresolved V gene, and why the rest are absent is not known. For V, J and clone size, that table is used; D and trimming come from the DNA. This sample lists approximately 14,000 clones; around 82% were detected once. The biggest ten clones account for about 30% of the sample.

With regard to this clone: Its antigen target is currently unknown. There are no base qualities to consult, and no much larger clone falls within one base.

For this chain, trimming is 4 bases at the V end and 1 base at the J end, and the number of junction bases without a gene match is 11. The CDR3, cysteine through phenylalanine, is 17 amino acids long. Solely the CDR3 DNA is kept, with 51 bases framed from the first base. CDR1 and CDR2 were assigned from the germline V gene (reference sequence) as MNHEY and SMNVEV. The chain employs TRBV27 and TRBJ1-1; TRBD1 lines up with 8 middle nucleotides. Sequenced sample: Vbeta20-negative CD4+ T cells from blood. The meaning of the sample's cell subset or site label: CD4+ T cells sorted as TCR Vbeta20 negative by flow cytometry. The TCR sequence derives from a male patient aged 45-59 years with chronic graft-versus-host disease. It is possible that, after a transplant, some T cells come from the graft donor. The DNA reads as follows: TGTGCCAGCAGTTCCGCCCCAGGACAGGGAACGAACACTGAAGCTTTCTTT. The encoded protein is CASSSAPGQGTNTEAFF.